A selection of T cell receptor beta chains follows, all from one sample in a study of blood T cell repertoires in COVID-19. Profiling relied on immunoSEQ multiplex PCR, and the TCRdb table lists in-frame clones only, not all of them. The sample includes roughly 65,000 clones, 79% of them seen just once. Sequenced input: peripheral blood. These receptors all come from a human donor in a cohort sampled during active COVID-19. Each CDR3 is given with its conserved first and last residue. The D gene is left open where the match is weak. Clone size is shown for a subset of rows, as once, few, many or a class of expanded clone.

V: TRBV7-2; D: -; size: -; J: TRBJ2-5; DNA: TGTGCCAGCAGCTTAAGGGTTAGCGCTCTTCAAGAGACCCAGTACTTC; CDR3: CASSLRVSALQETQYF
V: TRBV7-8; D: TRBD1; size: -; J: TRBJ1-1; DNA: TGTGCCAGCAGCCGGACAGGGCGGACTGAAGCTTTCTTT; CDR3: CASSRTGRTEAFF
V: TRBV20-1; D: TRBD1; size: -; J: TRBJ2-7; DNA: TGCAGTGCTAGTCGGAACAGGGGGATCTCCTACGAGCAGTACTTC; CDR3: CSASRNRGISYEQYF
V: TRBV3-1/TRBV3-2; D: TRBD1; size: once; J: TRBJ2-3; DNA: TGTGCCAGCAGCCCGCGACAGGGTACAGATACGCAGTATTTT; CDR3: CASSPRQGTDTQYF
V: TRBV28; D: TRBD1; size: few; J: TRBJ1-5; DNA: TGTGCCAGCAGTCCCAAACAGGGGTTCGGCAATCAGCCCCAGCATTTT; CDR3: CASSPKQGFGNQPQHF
V: TRBV12-5; D: -; size: -; J: TRBJ2-3; DNA: TGTGCTAGTGCCGTCATGGGGGGTGGAACGCAGTATTTT; CDR3: CASAVMGGGTQYF
V: TRBV6-1; D: -; size: few; J: TRBJ1-5; DNA: TGTGCCAGCAGTGAGGCCGAGGAGCAGCCCCAGCATTTT; CDR3: CASSEAEEQPQHF
V: TRBV3-1/TRBV3-2; D: TRBD2; size: once; J: TRBJ2-1; DNA: TGTGCCAGCAGCCACTCAAGCGGGAGAGGGAGCAATGAGCAGTTCTTC; CDR3: CASSHSSGRGSNEQFF
V: TRBV12-3/TRBV12-4; D: -; size: many; J: TRBJ2-2; DNA: TGTGCCAGCAGTTCCGGTTGGACCGGGGAGCTGTTTTTT; CDR3: CASSSGWTGELFF
V: TRBV15; D: TRBD2; size: -; J: TRBJ2-5; DNA: TGTGCCACCAGCAGAGATCTGGGGGGGCAAGAGACCCAGTACTTC; CDR3: CATSRDLGGQETQYF
V: TRBV27; D: TRBD2; size: -; J: TRBJ2-7; DNA: TGTGCCAACCAGAGGACAAGCGGGAAGTCCTACGAGCAGTACTTC; CDR3: CANQRTSGKSYEQYF
V: TRBV5-1; D: -; size: few; J: TRBJ2-5; DNA: TGCGCCAGCAGCCGTGGTCGCGGGGAAGAGACCCAGTACTTC; CDR3: CASSRGRGEETQYF
V: TRBV5-4; D: TRBD1; size: many; J: TRBJ2-7; DNA: TGTGCCAGCAGCGCCGACAGGGGGGACTACGAGCAGTACTTC; CDR3: CASSADRGDYEQYF
V: TRBV4-1; D: -; size: -; J: TRBJ2-5; DNA: TGCGCCAGCAGCCAAGTGGAGGGATGGGAGACCCAGTACTTC; CDR3: CASSQVEGWETQYF
V: TRBV5-4; D: -; size: -; J: TRBJ2-3; DNA: TGTGCCAGCAGCTTGGGGTGGCGGGGAAGCACAGATACGCAGTATTTT; CDR3: CASSLGWRGSTDTQYF
V: TRBV15; D: TRBD2; size: -; J: TRBJ2-3; DNA: TGTGCCACCAGCAGACTAGCGGGGGGCACAGATACGCAGTATTTT; CDR3: CATSRLAGGTDTQYF
V: TRBV28; D: TRBD2; size: -; J: TRBJ2-7; DNA: TGTGCCAGCAGTCCGCTGAGTCTCGCGGGGGACTACTACGAGCAGTACTTC; CDR3: CASSPLSLAGDYYEQYF
V: TRBV5-5; D: -; size: few; J: TRBJ2-2; DNA: TGTGCCAGCAGCCTACAGGGAGTTAGCACCGGGGAGCTGTTTTTT; CDR3: CASSLQGVSTGELFF
V: TRBV2; D: TRBD1; size: -; J: TRBJ1-1; DNA: TGTGCCAGCATGCTCACCGACAGGGGCTACACTGAAGCTTTCTTT; CDR3: CASMLTDRGYTEAFF
V: TRBV10-3; D: TRBD1; size: -; J: TRBJ1-2; DNA: TGTGCCATCAGTGAGCAGGGGGACTATGGCTACACCTTC; CDR3: CAISEQGDYGYTF
V: TRBV2; D: -; size: few; J: TRBJ2-7; DNA: TGTGCCAGCAGACAGAACTCCTACGAGCAGTACTTC; CDR3: CASRQNSYEQYF
V: TRBV2; D: -; size: -; J: TRBJ2-7; DNA: TGTGCCAGCAGTGAGTCACAGGGTGGGGTCTACGAGCAGTACTTC; CDR3: CASSESQGGVYEQYF
V: TRBV7-2; D: TRBD1; size: few; J: TRBJ1-4; DNA: TGTGCCAGCAGCTTAGCGCCTACCGGGACAGGGTCTGAAAAACTGTTTTTT; CDR3: CASSLAPTGTGSEKLFF
V: TRBV28; D: TRBD1; size: few; J: TRBJ2-7; DNA: TGTGCCAGCATCTTCGAGGGGACAGGAGGTTACGAGCAGTACTTC; CDR3: CASIFEGTGGYEQYF
V: TRBV7-8; D: TRBD1; size: -; J: TRBJ1-3; DNA: TGTGCCAGCAGCCTAACGGGACAGGGATCGGGAAACACCATATATTTT; CDR3: CASSLTGQGSGNTIYF
V: TRBV28; D: TRBD2; size: -; J: TRBJ2-7; DNA: TGTGCCAGCGGCACTAGCGGAGATTTTCCCTACGAGCAGTACTTC; CDR3: CASGTSGDFPYEQYF
V: TRBV28; D: TRBD1; size: -; J: TRBJ1-3; DNA: TGTGCCAGCAGTCGGACAGGGCCTTCTGGAAACACCATATATTTT; CDR3: CASSRTGPSGNTIYF
V: TRBV7-2; D: TRBD2; size: -; J: TRBJ2-7; DNA: TGTGCCAGCAGCCCGACTAGCGGGAGGGCTGAGCAGTACTTC; CDR3: CASSPTSGRAEQYF
V: TRBV3-1/TRBV3-2; D: -; size: many; J: TRBJ1-2; DNA: TGTGCCAGCAGCCGGGGGGGCTATGGCTACACCTTC; CDR3: CASSRGGYGYTF
V: TRBV18; D: -; size: -; J: TRBJ1-5; DNA: TGTGCCAGCTCTCAGGATTATAGCAATCAGCCCCAGCATTTT; CDR3: CASSQDYSNQPQHF
V: TRBV10-3; D: -; size: -; J: TRBJ1-2; DNA: TGTGCCATCAGCGACCGGGACAACCTTAACTATGGCTACACCTTC; CDR3: CAISDRDNLNYGYTF
V: TRBV18; D: TRBD2; size: few; J: TRBJ2-2; DNA: TGTGCCAGCTCACCAGAAGCGGGGGGTAACACCGGGGAGCTGTTTTTT; CDR3: CASSPEAGGNTGELFF
V: TRBV28; D: TRBD2; size: few; J: TRBJ2-3; DNA: TGTGCCAGCACCCTGACTAGCGGGAGAACAGATACGCAGTATTTT; CDR3: CASTLTSGRTDTQYF
V: TRBV27; D: TRBD2; size: -; J: TRBJ2-5; DNA: TGTGCCAGCGGAGGACTAGCGGGGGGCCAAGAGACCCAGTACTTC; CDR3: CASGGLAGGQETQYF
V: TRBV30; D: TRBD1; size: once; J: TRBJ1-2; DNA: TGTGCCTGGAGCCCCGGACAGGGTGATGGCTACACCTTC; CDR3: CAWSPGQGDGYTF
V: TRBV5-1; D: -; size: -; J: TRBJ2-3; DNA: TGCGCCAGCAGCTTATTGGGCAGCACAGATACGCAGTATTTT; CDR3: CASSLLGSTDTQYF
V: TRBV28; D: -; size: -; J: TRBJ2-3; DNA: TGTGCCAGCAGCGTCAGGGCAGATACGCAGTATTTT; CDR3: CASSVRADTQYF
V: TRBV28; D: -; size: once; J: TRBJ1-4; DNA: TGTGCCAGCAGTCTAGGGGGGGCAACTAATGAAAAACTGTTTTTT; CDR3: CASSLGGATNEKLFF